The source of this T cell receptor (beta chain) is a study of STAT5B mutations in CD4+ large granular lymphocyte leukemia. Findings of the study overall: Main leukemic clonotypes were patient-specific, but roughly 25% appeared at low frequency elsewhere.

To note about this clone: The antigen remains undetermined.

From germline, CDR1 is SEHNR and CDR2 FQNEAQ (reference sequence). This CDR3 is built from 13 residues. Trimming took 9 bases from V and 3 from J; bases not matched to a gene: 7. Data came from immunoSEQ multiplex PCR; TCRdb stores just in-frame clones and leaves some out. Here the sample spans roughly 30,000 clones, approximately 91% being singletons. The sequenced material came from CD4+ T cells from blood buffy coats. The TCR was taken from a human donor in good health. The chain has TRBV7-9 and TRBJ2-5; 7 nucleotides match TRBD1. The CDR3 coding sequence is TGTGCCAGTTATAATGGACAGGAAGAGACCCAGTACTTC. The encoded protein is CASYNGQEETQYF.